Following are 22 T cell receptor beta chains from one sample sequenced in a study of OX40 agonist ivuxolimab in advanced cancers. The protocol was immunoSEQ multiplex PCR, while the TCRdb copy is restricted to in-frame clones and leaves out a portion. The sample lists 77,000 or so clones, 85% to 90% occurring once. The material was CD4+ or CD8+ T cells sorted from blood, obtained in a trial of the OX40 agonist ivuxolimab. The receptors derive from an adult with an advanced solid tumor such as melanoma, head and neck, liver or kidney cancer.

The chain employs TRBV10-2 and TRBJ1-1, with D possibly TRBD1 on 6 matching bases. Trimming left V 1 base short and J 0 bases short, with 6 bases between. This CDR3 has 14 amino acids. CDR1 is WSHSY, CDR2 SAAADI, per germline. The CDR3 region is CASSEWTVNTEAFF. Written as DNA, the CDR3 is TGCGCCAGCAGTGAGTGGACAGTGAACACTGAAGCTTTCTTT.

The chain is built from TRBV2 and TRBJ1-5, with a possible D match to TRBD1 (6 bases). The germline V gene has CDR1 SNHLY and CDR2 FYNNEI. V lost 4 bases and J 7 bases, leaving 17 bases between the germline ends. The CDR3 runs 15 residues. CDR3 loop: CASSGVDSGRQPQHF. DNA for the CDR3: TGTGCCAGCAGTGGAGTGGACAGCGGCAGGCAGCCCCAGCATTTT.

V usage is TRBV5-1 and J usage is TRBJ2-5; possibly TRBD2 for D (6 bases). The germline gives CDR1 SGHRS, CDR2 YFSETQ. Trimming removed 4 bases from V and 1 base from J, with 11 bases in between. The CDR3 is made up of 14 amino acids. The CDR3 reads CASSESGGQETQYF. Written as DNA, the CDR3 is TGCGCCAGCAGCGAGTCCGGGGGCCAAGAGACCCAGTACTTC.

This clone was observed a few times. This chain links TRBV6-1 with TRBJ1-6; 8 bases fit TRBD1. The CDR3 consists of 14 residues. Germline CDR1 and CDR2: MNHNS and SASEGT. The junction had 5 bases not matched to a gene; V was cut back by 6 bases and J by 7 bases. The CDR3 DNA sequence: TGTGCCAGCAGGATGGACAGGGCGAATTCACCCCTCCACTTT. This encodes CASRMDRANSPLHF.

The CDR3: CASSLWYNRDQPQHF. As DNA, the CDR3 is TGTGCCAGCAGCTTATGGTATAACCGCGATCAGCCCCAGCATTTT. V usage is TRBV7-2 and J usage is TRBJ1-5; the D is unclear. CDR1 and CDR2 (germline): SGHTA, FQGNSA. CDR3 length equals 15 residues. V lost 2 bases and J 5 bases, leaving 13 bases between the germline ends.

This clone was detected a few times. The V gene is TRBV7-3, the J gene TRBJ1-2; 7 bases match TRBD1. The CDR3 runs 14 residues. The ends lost 5 bases at V and 5 bases at J; junction bases unmatched: 8. The germline gives CDR1 SGHTA, CDR2 FQGTGA. The CDR3 here is CASSNDREHYGYTF. CDR3 coding DNA: TGTGCCAGCAGCAACGACAGGGAGCATTATGGCTACACCTTC.

The chain links TRBV29-1 to TRBJ2-4, with D hard to call. Germline V gives CDR1 SQVTM, CDR2 ANQGSEA. The V end lost 3 bases, the J end lost 2 bases, and 17 bases lay between the germline ends. This CDR3 contains 16 residues. In DNA, the CDR3 is TGCAGCGTTGAGGGCCTGGAGCTAGGACCCAAAAACATTCAGTACTTC. Its protein product is CSVEGLELGPKNIQYF.

The J gene is TRBJ2-1, the V gene TRBV27; D is ambiguous. Germline assignment: CDR1 MNHEY and CDR2 SMNVEV (reference sequence). V lost 3 bases, J lost 5 bases, and 2 bases lay in between. The CDR3 spans 11 residues. The chain's CDR3 is CASSLNNEQFF. In DNA, the CDR3 is TGTGCCAGCAGTTTGAACAATGAGCAGTTCTTC.

The rearrangement joins TRBV13 to TRBJ2-1; TRBD2 matches at 10 bases. Germline-derived CDR1 and CDR2 are PRHDT and FYEKMQ (reference sequence). The CDR3 covers 16 residues. The V gene end was trimmed by 4 bases and the J gene end by 8 bases; junction bases not matched to a gene: 11. Here the CDR3 reads CASSSPLPSGSDEQFF. The CDR3 DNA sequence: TGTGCCAGCAGCTCTCCCCTCCCTAGCGGGAGTGATGAGCAGTTCTTC.

The chain links TRBV19 to TRBJ2-1; unclear D gene. The CDR3 is 12 residues long. The germline V gene encodes CDR1 LNHDA and CDR2 SQIVND (reference sequence). V was pared by 6 bases and J by 3 bases, with 6 bases between. The CDR3 region is CASRADYNEQFF. The CDR3 region has the DNA TGTGCCAGTAGGGCGGACTACAATGAGCAGTTCTTC.

This clone occurred once. The genes are TRBV28 and TRBJ1-2; TRBD1 aligns across 7 bases. This CDR3 is built from 14 residues. The trim removed 6 bases at V and 3 bases at J, leaving 7 bases unmatched. Germline lookup yields CDR1 MDHEN and CDR2 SYDVKM. CDR3: CASRSGTAYYGYTF. The CDR3 coding sequence is TGTGCCAGCAGAAGCGGGACAGCGTACTATGGCTACACCTTC.

The chain has TRBV30 and TRBJ2-1; D is possibly TRBD2 (6 bases). Per germline, CDR1 GTSNPN and CDR2 SVGIG (reference sequence). Trimming cost V 0 bases and J 6 bases, with 12 bases left between them. The CDR3 length is 14 residues. The CDR3 DNA sequence: TGTGCCTGGAGTGTAGGTCTAGCGAGCAATGAGCAGTTCTTC. Amino acids: CAWSVGLASNEQFF.

On this clone itself: The junction shows a germline mismatch at one end, possibly a read error. The rearrangement joins TRBV11-2 to TRBJ2-7, with TRBD2 identical over 8 bases. Germline CDR1 and CDR2: SGHAT and FQNNGV. The CDR3 runs to 15 residues. As DNA, the CDR3 is TGTGCCAGCACCAGCGGGAGACCACCATCCTACGAGCAGCACTTC. Translated: CASTSGRPPSYEQHF.

The chain uses TRBV11-2 and TRBJ1-5; D is unclear. Germline V gene lookup returns CDR1 SGHAT and CDR2 FQNNGV. The CDR3 has 16 residues. V was cut by 5 bases and J by 3 bases, with 17 bases left in between. The CDR3 protein is CASSNRGVGPNQPQHF. CDR3 coding DNA: TGTGCCAGCAGCAACCGCGGGGTAGGACCCAATCAGCCCCAGCATTTT.

The chain combines TRBV7-2 with TRBJ1-1; D is undetermined. V lost 3 bases and J 2 bases, leaving 10 bases between the germline ends. Looked up from germline, CDR1 is SGHTA and CDR2 is FQGNSA. The CDR3 sequence is 14 residues long. The CDR3, as DNA: TGTGCCAGCAGCTTCCCCGAGGGTAACACTGAAGCTTTCTTT. It is translated as CASSFPEGNTEAFF.

The chain carries TRBV10-1 and TRBJ1-2, with D unclear. This CDR3 has 13 residues. In germline, CDR1 is WNHNN, CDR2 SYGVQD (reference sequence). V lost 2 bases to trimming and J lost 8 bases, with 12 bases between them. DNA for the CDR3: TGCGCCAGCAGTGAGGCTCCCTACGAGGGCTACACCTTC. Residues: CASSEAPYEGYTF.

V and J are TRBV6-1 and TRBJ1-5; D call uncertain. Between the trimmed V and J ends, which lost 7 bases and 4 bases, there was a span of 11 bases. Germline V gives CDR1 MNHNS, CDR2 SASEGT. CDR3 length: 13 residues. As DNA, the CDR3 is TGTGCCAGCACCGGACGGGGTAATCAGCCCCAGCATTTT. It codes for CASTGRGNQPQHF.

This clone was recorded only once. The V gene is TRBV18, the J gene TRBJ2-1; 8 bases are a match to TRBD2. J lost 12 bases, V lost 2 bases, and 6 bases had no gene match. Germline V gene sequence: CDR1 KGHSH, CDR2 LQKENI. The CDR3 covers 13 residues. CDR3 loop: CASSPGSSGSQFF. The DNA of the CDR3 is TGTGCCAGCTCACCAGGATCTAGCGGGTCGCAGTTCTTC.

The chain employs TRBV5-1 and TRBJ2-7, with TRBD1 matching over 10 bases. Losses at the gene ends were 0 bases for V and 2 bases for J; bases not matched to a gene: 2. CDR1 and CDR2 (germline): SGHRS, YFSETQ. The CDR3 consists of 15 residues. CDR3 nucleotide sequence: TGCGCCAGCAGCTTGGGGACAGGGGGGCCCTACGAGCAGTACTTC. Translation: CASSLGTGGPYEQYF.

The V and J genes are TRBV27 and TRBJ1-6; 10 positions agree with TRBD1. Unmatched junction bases numbered 10, after V lost 3 bases and J lost 8 bases. This CDR3 spans 17 amino acids. The V gene's germline CDR1 is MNHEY and CDR2 SMNVEV (reference sequence). The CDR3 is CASSLLRPGTGDSPLHF. CDR3 DNA sequence: TGTGCCAGCAGTTTGTTAAGACCCGGGACAGGGGATTCACCCCTCCACTTT.

The V call is TRBV28, the J call TRBJ2-3; 9 positions match TRBD1. The V gene end was trimmed by 1 base and the J gene end by 4 bases; junction bases not matched to a gene: 6. Germline CDR1 reads MDHEN; CDR2 reads SYDVKM. This CDR3 is built from 16 residues. The DNA for the CDR3 is TGTGCCAGCAGTTTATTCCGTAGGACAGGGGCAGATACGCAGTATTTT. It is translated as CASSLFRRTGADTQYF. Together with reference TRBV28 and TRBJ2-3, the CDR3 gives the full variable domain: DVKVTQSSRYLVKRTGEKVFLECVQDMDHENMFWYRQDPGLGLRLIYFSYDVKMKEKGDIPEGYSVSREKKERFSLILESASTNQTSMYLCASSLFRRTGADTQYFGPGTRLTVL.

This sequence joins TRBV7-2 and TRBJ1-6; D is perhaps TRBD1 (5 bases). The CDR3 has 13 amino acids. Germline V CDR1 and CDR2: SGHTA, FQGNSA. V lost 8 bases, J lost 3 bases, and 8 bases lay in between. The CDR3: CASGANYNSPLHF. The CDR3 DNA reads as TGTGCCAGCGGGGCAAACTATAATTCACCCCTCCACTTT.